The next 3 T cell receptor beta chains were all read from a single sample in a study of OX40 agonist ivuxolimab in advanced cancers. The protocol used for the library was the immunoSEQ multiplex PCR assay. Imported from immuneACCESS, the table was reduced by TCRdb to in-frame sequences with V and J called. These copies leave out some clones; in studies compared against another copy, an unresolved V gene accounts for under half, and the cause of the remainder is not known. For this sample the table gives tens of thousands of clones, of which approximately 85% were detected only once. The ten top clones hold less than 4.5% of the sample. The sample in question was CD4+ or CD8+ T cells sorted from blood, obtained in a trial of the OX40 agonist ivuxolimab. These receptors were obtained from an adult with an advanced solid tumor such as melanoma, head and neck, liver or kidney cancer.

This clone was seen only once. The J gene is TRBJ2-1, the V gene TRBV15; TRBD2 might be the D (5 bases). Germline loops: CDR1 LNHNV, CDR2 YYDKDF (reference sequence). The ends were cut back, 6 bases at V and 2 bases at J, with 8 bases in the middle. This CDR3 is 13 amino acids long. The CDR3 DNA reads as TGTGCCACCAGATCCGGGACCTACAATGAGCAGTTCTTC. Residues: CATRSGTYNEQFF.

The chain is built from TRBV5-1 and TRBJ2-5; TRBD2 agrees at 10 bases. Looked up from germline, CDR1 is SGHRS and CDR2 is YFSETQ. With V trimmed by 4 bases and J by 11 bases, 20 bases remained unmatched. CDR3 length: 17 residues. CDR3: CASSLTTLAGALSRQYF. CDR3 in DNA: TGCGCCAGCAGCCTCACCACCCTAGCGGGAGCCCTTAGTAGGCAGTACTTC.

The chain joins TRBV4-1 to TRBJ2-3, with D unclear. The CDR3 totals 15 residues. CDR1 and CDR2 from the germline V gene are MGHRA and YSYEKL. Trimming cost V 0 bases and J 5 bases, with 12 bases left between them. The CDR3 DNA is TGCGCCAGCAGCCAAGATAAAGTCCTAGGAGATACGCAGTATTTT. Residues: CASSQDKVLGDTQYF.